Below, one TCR beta chain is given with its context. The data are from a study of blood T cell repertoires in COVID-19. Repertoires were generated with immunoSEQ multiplex PCR, while TCRdb's copy carries only in-frame clones and drops some. The sample yields 250,000 to 350,000 clones, around 86% seen once. The length of the CDR3 is 16 residues. Germline values: CDR1 MNHNY, CDR2 SVGAGI (reference sequence). V lost 6 bases and J lost 4; bases outside the gene matches: 13. Sequencing was performed on PBMCs or T cells enriched from blood (not recorded which). The sequence derives from a woman under 30 who had recovered from COVID-19. The chain couples TRBV6-6 to TRBJ1-1; 8 bases fit TRBD1. The CDR3 DNA follows: TGTGCCAGCAGGGACGGGACAGGCGGATTTAGCACTGAAGCTTTCTTT. Encoded protein: CASRDGTGGFSTEAFF.